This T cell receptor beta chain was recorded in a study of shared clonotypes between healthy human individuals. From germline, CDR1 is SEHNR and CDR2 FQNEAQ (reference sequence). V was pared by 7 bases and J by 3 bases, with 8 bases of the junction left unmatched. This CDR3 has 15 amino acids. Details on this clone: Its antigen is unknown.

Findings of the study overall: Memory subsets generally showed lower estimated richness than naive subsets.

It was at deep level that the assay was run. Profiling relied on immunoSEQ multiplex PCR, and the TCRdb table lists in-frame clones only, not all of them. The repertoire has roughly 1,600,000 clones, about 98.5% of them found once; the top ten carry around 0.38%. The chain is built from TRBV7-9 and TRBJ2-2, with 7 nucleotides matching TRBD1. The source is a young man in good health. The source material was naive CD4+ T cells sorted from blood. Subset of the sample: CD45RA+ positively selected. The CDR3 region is CASIEGASYTGELFF. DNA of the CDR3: TGTGCCAGCATTGAGGGGGCGTCGTACACCGGGGAGCTGTTTTTT.